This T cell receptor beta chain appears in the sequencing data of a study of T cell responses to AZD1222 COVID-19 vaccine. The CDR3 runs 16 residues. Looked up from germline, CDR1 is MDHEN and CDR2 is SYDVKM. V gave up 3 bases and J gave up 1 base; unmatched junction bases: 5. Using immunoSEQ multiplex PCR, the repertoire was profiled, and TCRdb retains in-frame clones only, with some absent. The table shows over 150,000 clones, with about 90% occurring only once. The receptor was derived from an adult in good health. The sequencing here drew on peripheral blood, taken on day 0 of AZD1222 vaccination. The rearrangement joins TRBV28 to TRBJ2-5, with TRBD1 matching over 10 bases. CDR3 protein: CASSFYGTGVQETQYF. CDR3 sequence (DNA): TGTGCCAGCAGTTTCTATGGGACAGGGGTCCAAGAGACCCAGTACTTC.